One sample yielded the 10 T cell receptor beta chains listed below, sequenced in a study of Graves' ophthalmopathy and Graves' hyperthyroidism. CDR3 regions of TCR beta were amplified from RNA transcripts. RT-PCR with HTBI primers came first, then second-round multiplex PCR. One entry per CDR3 protein results from TCRdb running MiXCR on the multiplex PCR reads. The sample holds 500,000 to 800,000 distinct CDR3 sequences, more than 40% seen once. The sample consisted of peripheral blood. Receptor source: an adult man with Graves' ophthalmopathy.

There are many counts of this clonotype. The chain links TRBV19 to TRBJ1-3; the D gene is possibly TRBD1 (5 bases). The ends were cut back, 5 bases at V and 9 bases at J, with 20 bases in the middle. The CDR3 extends over 15 amino acids. Germline V gives CDR1 LNHDA, CDR2 SQIVND (reference sequence). CDR3 amino acids: CASSRRDAQDLTIYF. In DNA, the CDR3 is TGTGCCAGTAGTCGCCGGGACGCACAGGACCTCACCATATATTTT.

This clonotype was detected many times. The rearrangement links TRBV6-5 to TRBJ2-5, with TRBD1 matching over 9 bases. V shed 5 bases, J shed 2 bases, and the junction held 6 bases outside the gene matches. This CDR3 has 15 amino acids. The germline V gene encodes CDR1 MNHEY and CDR2 SVGAGI. The CDR3 sequence is CASSLQGAGQETQYF. CDR3 sequence (DNA): TGTGCCAGCAGTCTACAGGGGGCAGGACAAGAGACCCAGTACTTC.

This clonotype showed up just once. The rearrangement joins TRBV29-1 to TRBJ1-1; D ambiguous. V lost 4 bases to trimming and J lost 4 bases, with 13 bases between them. Germline loops: CDR1 SQVTM, CDR2 ANQGSEA. This CDR3 spans 13 amino acids. Here the CDR3 reads CSVASAGGTEAFF. The CDR3 nucleotides are TGCAGCGTTGCTAGCGCGGGAGGCACTGAAGCTTTCTTT.

This rearrangement joins TRBV6-1 to TRBJ2-6; 7 nucleotides line up with TRBD2. Germline loops: CDR1 MNHNS, CDR2 SASEGT. This CDR3 has 20 residues. V dropped 8 bases and J dropped 4; count of bases not matched to a gene: 23. In DNA, the CDR3 is TGTGCCAGCTGGGGGGGTACGAAGATTCACCTAAACTCAGGGGCCAACGTCCTGACTTTC. It codes for CASWGGTKIHLNSGANVLTF.

The chain carries TRBV5-1 and TRBJ2-2; D tentatively reads TRBD1 or TRBD2 (5 bases each). The CDR3 runs to 17 residues. V lost 2 bases to trimming and J lost 2 bases, with 16 bases between them. CDR1 and CDR2 from the germline V gene are SGHRS and YFSETQ. The CDR3 coding sequence is TGCGCCAGCAGCTTTCCGGCAGGGACCCTTAACACCGGGGAGCTGTTTTTT. It codes for CASSFPAGTLNTGELFF.

This clonotype appeared many times. The chain joins TRBV24-1 to TRBJ2-7; D is possibly TRBD1 (6 bases). Trimming took off 4 bases at V and 3 bases at J, with 18 bases between the two ends. Germline lookup yields CDR1 KGHDR and CDR2 SFDVKD. CDR3 length equals 16 residues. The CDR3 nucleotides are TGTGCCACCAGTGACCTGGACCAGCAGGGGTTCTACGAGCAGTACTTC. Protein product: CATSDLDQQGFYEQYF.

At least ten counts were recorded for this clonotype. The V call is TRBV2, the J call TRBJ2-7; TRBD1 agrees at 10 bases. With V trimmed by 8 bases and J by 5 bases, 6 bases remained unmatched. The V gene's germline CDR1 is SNHLY and CDR2 FYNNEI. The CDR3 loop spans 13 amino acids. CDR3 nucleotides: TGTGCCAGCCTAGGCGGGACAGGGGACGAGCAGTACTTC. Protein: CASLGGTGDEQYF.

This clonotype was recorded many times. The chain has TRBV6-6 and TRBJ2-7, with 7 positions matching TRBD1. V was clipped by 7 bases and J by 1 base; unmatched bases: 10. The CDR3 consists of 15 residues. The V gene's germline CDR1 is MNHNY and CDR2 SVGAGI (reference sequence). CDR3 protein: CASTKGTVTSYEQYF. CDR3 nucleotides: TGTGCCAGCACTAAAGGGACAGTGACATCCTACGAGCAGTACTTC.

Worth noting for this clonotype: A much larger clone lies a single base off, so this may be a read error. This is likely a read error, given that the CDR3 carries no conserved phenylalanine or tryptophan at its end. The genes are TRBV19 and TRBJ2-5; D is perhaps TRBD1 (6 bases). CDR3 size: 15 residues. The germline V gene encodes CDR1 LNHDA and CDR2 SQIVND (reference sequence). Trimming took 6 bases from V and 2 from J, leaving 16 bases between them. The CDR3 DNA reads as TGTGCCAGTAGAAAACGACAGGAACGTCAAGAGACCCAGTACCTC. It codes for CASRKRQERQETQYL.

This chain connects TRBV19 to TRBJ2-2, with 15 bases aligning to TRBD2. V shed 3 bases, J shed 7 bases, and the junction held 9 bases outside the gene matches. CDR3 length: 18 amino acids. The germline gives CDR1 LNHDA, CDR2 SQIVND (reference sequence). The CDR3 loop is CASSILGLAGGPGGELFF. Written as DNA, the CDR3 is TGTGCCAGTAGTATCCTCGGACTAGCGGGGGGGCCAGGCGGGGAGCTGTTTTTT.